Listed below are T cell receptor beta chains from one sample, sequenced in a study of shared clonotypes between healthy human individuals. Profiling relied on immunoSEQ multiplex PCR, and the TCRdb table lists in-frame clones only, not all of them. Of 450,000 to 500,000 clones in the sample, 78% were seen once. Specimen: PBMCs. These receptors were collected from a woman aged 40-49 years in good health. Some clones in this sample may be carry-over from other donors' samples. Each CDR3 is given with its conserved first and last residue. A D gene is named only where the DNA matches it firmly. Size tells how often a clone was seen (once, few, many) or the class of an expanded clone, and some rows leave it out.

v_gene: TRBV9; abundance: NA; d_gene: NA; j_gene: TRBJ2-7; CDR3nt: TGTGCCAGCAGCGACGGGGTTATGGGCCGCGAGCAGTACTTC; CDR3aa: CASSDGVMGREQYF
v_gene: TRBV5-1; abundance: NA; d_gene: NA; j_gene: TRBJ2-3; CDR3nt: TGCGCCAGCAGCTTGGCTGGTGGGGATACGCAGTATTTT; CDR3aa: CASSLAGGDTQYF
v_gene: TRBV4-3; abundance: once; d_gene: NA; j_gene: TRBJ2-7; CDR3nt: TGCGCCAGCAGCCAGGAACAGGGTGCCTACGAGCAGTACTTC; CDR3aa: CASSQEQGAYEQYF
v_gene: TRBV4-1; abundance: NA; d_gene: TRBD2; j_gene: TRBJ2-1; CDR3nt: TGCGCCAGCAGCCTGCGGGAGCCCCCCTACAATGAGCAGTTCTTC; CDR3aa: CASSLREPPYNEQFF
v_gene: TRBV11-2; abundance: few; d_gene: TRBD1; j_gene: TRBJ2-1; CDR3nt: TGTGCCAGCAGCCCGATCACAGGGGCCTACAATGAGCAGTTCTTC; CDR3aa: CASSPITGAYNEQFF
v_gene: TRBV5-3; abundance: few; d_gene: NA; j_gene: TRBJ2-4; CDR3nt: TGTGCCAGAGGGGGGGACAGCCCAAAAAACATTCAGTACTTC; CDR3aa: CARGGDSPKNIQYF
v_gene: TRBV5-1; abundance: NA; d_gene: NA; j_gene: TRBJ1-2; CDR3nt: TGCGCCAGCAGCTATTCCCTCGAGCTCGATGGCTACACCTTC; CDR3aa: CASSYSLELDGYTF
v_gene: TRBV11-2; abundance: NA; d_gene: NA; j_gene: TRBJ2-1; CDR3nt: TGTGCCAGCAGCTCGAACCGGGACGTACGAAGGCAGTTCTTC; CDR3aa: CASSSNRDVRRQFF
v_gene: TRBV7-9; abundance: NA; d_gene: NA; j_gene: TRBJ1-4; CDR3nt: TGTGCCAGCAGCCGAAGCCTCAGTGAAAAACTGTTTTTT; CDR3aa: CASSRSLSEKLFF
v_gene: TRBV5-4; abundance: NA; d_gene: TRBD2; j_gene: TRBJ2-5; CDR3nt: TGTGCCAGCAGTACGGGACCAGCGGGAGGGGACCCCCAGTACTTC; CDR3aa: CASSTGPAGGDPQYF
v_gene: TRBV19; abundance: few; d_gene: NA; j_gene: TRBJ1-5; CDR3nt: TGTGCCAGTAGTCCTCTAGATCAGCCCCAGCATTTT; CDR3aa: CASSPLDQPQHF
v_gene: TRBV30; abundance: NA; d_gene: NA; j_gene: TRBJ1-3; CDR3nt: TGTGCCTGGAGTGTTGCCAGCTCTGGAAACACCATATATTTT; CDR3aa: CAWSVASSGNTIYF
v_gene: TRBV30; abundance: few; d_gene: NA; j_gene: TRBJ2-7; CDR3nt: TGTGCCTGGATAGTCTCCGGGAGCTACGAGCAGTACTTC; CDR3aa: CAWIVSGSYEQYF
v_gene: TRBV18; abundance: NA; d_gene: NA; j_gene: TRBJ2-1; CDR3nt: TGTGCCAGCTCACCCGCCGATCGTTTCGGTGAGCAGTTCTTC; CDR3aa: CASSPADRFGEQFF
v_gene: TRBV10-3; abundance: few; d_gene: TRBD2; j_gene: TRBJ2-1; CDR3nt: TGTGCCATCAGTGAGTCTCGGGGGGACGAGCAGTTCTTC; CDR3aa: CAISESRGDEQFF
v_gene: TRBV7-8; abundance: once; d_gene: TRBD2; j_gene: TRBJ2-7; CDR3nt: TGTGCCAGCAGCGACGGGACTAGCGAGGCCTACGAGCAGTACTTC; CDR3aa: CASSDGTSEAYEQYF
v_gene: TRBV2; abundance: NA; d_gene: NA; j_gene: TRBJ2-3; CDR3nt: TGTGCCAGCAGCTACAACACAGATACGCAGTATTTT; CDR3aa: CASSYNTDTQYF
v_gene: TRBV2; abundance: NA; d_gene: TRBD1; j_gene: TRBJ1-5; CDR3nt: TGTGCCAGCAGGCCAGACAGGGTAGGTCAGCCCCAGCATTTT; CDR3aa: CASRPDRVGQPQHF
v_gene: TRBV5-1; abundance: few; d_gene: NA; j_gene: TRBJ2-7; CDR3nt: TGCGCCAGCAGCTTGGAGTACGGATACGAGCAGTACTTC; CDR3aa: CASSLEYGYEQYF
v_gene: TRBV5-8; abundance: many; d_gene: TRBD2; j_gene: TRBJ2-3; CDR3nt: TGTGCCAGCAGCTCTGGACTAGCGTCACAGGATACGCAGTATTTT; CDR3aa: CASSSGLASQDTQYF
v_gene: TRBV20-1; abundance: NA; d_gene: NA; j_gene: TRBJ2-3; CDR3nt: TGCAGTGCTCCGATATCAGATACGCAGTATTTT; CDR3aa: CSAPISDTQYF
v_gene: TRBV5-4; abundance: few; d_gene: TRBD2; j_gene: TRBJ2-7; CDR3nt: TGTGCCAGCAGCCCCCTCCCGGGTGCGGGAGGCGACGAGCAGTACTTC; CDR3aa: CASSPLPGAGGDEQYF
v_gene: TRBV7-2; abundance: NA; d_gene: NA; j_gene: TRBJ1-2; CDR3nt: TGTGCCAGCAGCTTAGTGAGTGGCTATGGCTACACCTTC; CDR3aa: CASSLVSGYGYTF
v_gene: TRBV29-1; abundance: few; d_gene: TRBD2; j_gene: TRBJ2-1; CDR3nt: TGCAGCTTCGGGGGAGGGCGGTGGGATGAGCAGTTCTTC; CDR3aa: CSFGGGRWDEQFF
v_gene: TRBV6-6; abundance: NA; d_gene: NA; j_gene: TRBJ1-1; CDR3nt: TGTGCCAGCAGTTACGATGTGGGACAAAACACTGAAGCTTTCTTT; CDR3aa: CASSYDVGQNTEAFF
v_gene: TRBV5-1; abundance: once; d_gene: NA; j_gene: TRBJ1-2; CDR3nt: TGCGCCAGCAGCTTGAGCGCAGGGGTCAACTATGGCTACACCTTC; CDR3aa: CASSLSAGVNYGYTF
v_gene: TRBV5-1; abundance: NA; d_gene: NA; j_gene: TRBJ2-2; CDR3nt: TGCGCCAGCAGCTCACAGGACCCAACCACCGGGGAGCTGTTTTTT; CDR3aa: CASSSQDPTTGELFF
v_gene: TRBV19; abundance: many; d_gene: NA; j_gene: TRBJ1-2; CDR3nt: TGTGCCAGTAGTATCCCGGGATTGAACTATGGCTACACCTTC; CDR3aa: CASSIPGLNYGYTF
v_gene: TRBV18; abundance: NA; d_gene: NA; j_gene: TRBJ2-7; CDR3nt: TGTGCCAGCTCGCCTAGAGGAAGCGATAACTACGAGCAGTACTTC; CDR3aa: CASSPRGSDNYEQYF
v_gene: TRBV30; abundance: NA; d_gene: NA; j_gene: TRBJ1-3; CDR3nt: TGTGCCTGGAGTGTACGAGGGGGCACCATATATTTT; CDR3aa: CAWSVRGGTIYF
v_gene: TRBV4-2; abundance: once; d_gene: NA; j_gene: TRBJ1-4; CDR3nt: TGTGCCAGCAGCCAAGTTGGGGGAGGGCCTAATGAAAAACTGTTTTTT; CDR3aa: CASSQVGGGPNEKLFF
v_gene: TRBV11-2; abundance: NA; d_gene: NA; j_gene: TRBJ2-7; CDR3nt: TGTGCCAGCAGCAGCTATGCGACAGGAACCTACGAGCAGTACTTC; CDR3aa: CASSSYATGTYEQYF
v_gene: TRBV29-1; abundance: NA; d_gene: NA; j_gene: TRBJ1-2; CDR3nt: TGCAGCGTTGAATGGGGTAGCTATGGCTACACCTTC; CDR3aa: CSVEWGSYGYTF